This T cell receptor (beta chain) was sequenced during a study of blood T cells in healthy people across ages. A second roughly 7 to 12 cycle PCR used barcoded and J-beta primers. TCRdb re-called the 5' RACE reads through MiXCR, storing one row per CDR3 protein. The repertoire includes 1.5 million to 1.8 million distinct CDR3 sequences, 40% to 45% of them detected once, and about 4% sits in the top ten. A single count supports this clonotype. Its specificity is unknown. Study conclusions and caveats: Age brought a roughly linear fall in TCR beta diversity measured per million T cells. With naive T cell percentage, TCR beta diversity showed a strong correlation.

Healthy Caucasians from Russia aged roughly 6 to 95 served as donors. Extracted total RNA amounted to at least 6 micrograms for each sample. CDR3 size: 17 residues. V dropped 1 base and J dropped 2 bases, with 15 bases sitting between them. Germline-derived CDR1 and CDR2 are MGHRA and YSYEKL. The clonotype originates from a woman aged 18 to 35 in good health. Sample: blood. The rearrangement links TRBV4-1 to TRBJ2-1; possibly TRBD1 for D (6 bases). The CDR3 is CASSQVLGRDTYNEQFF. The CDR3 bases are TGCGCCAGCAGCCAAGTACTGGGCAGGGACACCTACAATGAGCAGTTCTTC.